The 7 T cell receptor beta chains presented below share a single source sample, sequenced in a study of CD8+ T cells in alopecia areata. Sample treatment: oral pan-JAK inhibitor, 5-10 mg twice daily. As the sequencing template, cDNA was produced by extracting RNA and reverse transcribing it. This table comes from immunoSEQ multiplex PCR, and its TCRdb copy is limited to in-frame clones, with some not included. The table shows 150,000 to 200,000 clones, with roughly three fifths occurring only once. The sequences come from CD4+ T cells sorted from blood, collected at week 49, from a patient treated with tofacitinib. Receptors originate from a human donor with alopecia areata.

This rearrangement joins TRBV25-1 to TRBJ2-2, with D unclear. V lost 5 bases to trimming and J lost 2 bases, with 12 bases between them. CDR3 size: 15 residues. Germline CDR1 and CDR2: MGHDK and SYGVNS. Here the CDR3 DNA reads TGTGCCAGCAGTAGGCTACAAGGAAACACCGGGGAGCTGTTTTTT. Residues: CASSRLQGNTGELFF.

The chain uses TRBV9 and TRBJ1-2, with D possibly being TRBD1 (6 bases). The length of the CDR3 is 15 residues. Between the trimmed V and J ends, which lost 0 bases and 3 bases, there was a span of 12 bases. The V gene's germline CDR1 is SGDLS and CDR2 YYNGEE. CDR3 sequence reads: CASSVASRGHYGYTF. As DNA, the CDR3 is TGTGCCAGCAGCGTAGCTTCGCGGGGGCACTATGGCTACACCTTC.

The chain combines TRBV7-2 with TRBJ1-1; no clear D. V gave up 1 base and J gave up 9 bases, with 12 bases separating them. CDR3 size: 13 residues. Looked up from germline, CDR1 is SGHTA and CDR2 is FQGNSA. The CDR3 DNA is TGTGCCAGCAGCTTAGTGTGGGATCATCAAGCTTTCTTT. Translation gives CASSLVWDHQAFF. The entire variable domain, with the rest obtained from reference TRBV7-2 and TRBJ1-1, is as follows: GAGVSQSPSNKVTEKGKDVELRCDPISGHTALYWYRQSLGQGLEFLIYFQGNSAPDKSGLPSDRFSAERTGGSVSTLTIQRTQQEDSAVYLCASSLVWDHQAFFGQGTRLTVV.

J is TRBJ2-7 and V is TRBV29-1; no clear D. The germline V gene encodes CDR1 SQVTM and CDR2 ANQGSEA. The CDR3 has 12 amino acids. Trimming removed 6 bases at V and 2 bases at J, with 11 bases between. The CDR3 region has the DNA TGCAGCGTGCGAAAGGGAACCTACGAGCAGTACTTC. Translation: CSVRKGTYEQYF.

This clone was recorded a few times. The chain has TRBV5-4 and TRBJ2-7, with D possibly matching TRBD2 (5 bases). Germline V gene sequence: CDR1 SGHNT, CDR2 YYREEE (reference sequence). V dropped 4 bases and J dropped 9 bases, with 20 bases sitting between them. The length of the CDR3 is 14 residues. The CDR3 nucleotides are TGTGCCAGCAGCCCAGAGACCGGGGATTCCGCGCAGTACTTC. Protein sequence: CASSPETGDSAQYF.

This rearrangement joins TRBV2 to TRBJ2-4; D gene unclear. Between the trimmed V and J ends, which lost 8 bases and 0 bases, there was a span of 14 bases. This CDR3 spans 15 amino acids. Germline values: CDR1 SNHLY, CDR2 FYNNEI. The CDR3 sequence: CASRPVLIAKNIQYF. The CDR3 nucleotides read TGTGCCAGCCGTCCGGTCTTAATAGCCAAAAACATTCAGTACTTC.

The chain has TRBV6-5 and TRBJ2-5, with 10 bases that match TRBD1. Germline values: CDR1 MNHEY, CDR2 SVGAGI. V dropped 4 bases and J dropped 2; count of bases not matched to a gene: 4. CDR3 length: 15 residues. For the CDR3, the DNA is TGTGCCAGCAGTTTTACGGGACAGGGGCAAGAGACCCAGTACTTC. Translation gives CASSFTGQGQETQYF.